Listed here are 4 T cell receptor beta chains from one sample, sequenced in a study of monozygotic twins with inflammatory bowel disease. TCRdb reprocessed the 5' RACE reads and stores each CDR3 protein as one record, lacking DNA. Reported are a few hundred thousand distinct CDR3 sequences; the ten largest clones contain around 2.6%. Material: blood. The receptors shown here come from a human donor with ulcerative colitis or Crohn's disease, or a healthy co-twin of an affected twin (not recorded which).

This chain connects TRBV20-1 to TRBJ1-5; with no DNA, the TCRdb D assignment of TRBD1 cannot be verified. Germline V lookup: CDR1 DFQATT, CDR2 SNEGSKA (reference sequence). CDR3 length equals 16 residues. This CDR3 is CSARGGGGGSNQPQHF.

The J gene is TRBJ2-5, the V gene TRBV4-2; the D call from TCRdb, TRBD1, cannot be confirmed without DNA. The CDR3 loop spans 14 amino acids. Germline loops: CDR1 LGHNA, CDR2 YNFKEQ. CDR3 loop: CASSLTTGMETQYF.

The chain couples TRBV12-3 or TRBV12-4 to TRBJ2-7; TCRdb's D call, TRBD1, is unchecked because there is no DNA. CDR3 length: 12 residues. CDR3 loop: CASSFWGVEQYF.

This chain connects TRBV5-1 to TRBJ2-3. Germline V gives CDR1 SGHRS, CDR2 YFSETQ. The CDR3 is made up of 17 amino acids. CDR3 sequence reads: CASSLARTSGGTDTQYF.